Below, 28 T cell receptor beta chains from the same sample are listed, as sequenced in a study of PD-1 blockade in mismatch repair-deficient tumors. TCRdb's copy holds only in-frame clones and misses some; the assay was immunoSEQ multiplex PCR. The table records approximately 63,000 clones, roughly 88% of them present only once. The source was peripheral blood, collected 52 weeks after starting pembrolizumab. The receptors were sampled from an adult with mismatch repair-deficient cancer.

The rearrangement uses TRBV30 and TRBJ1-1; D is unresolved. The CDR3 runs 14 residues. Trimming took 0 bases from V and 0 from J, leaving 8 bases between them. The V gene's germline CDR1 is GTSNPN and CDR2 SVGIG (reference sequence). The DNA for the CDR3 is TGTGCCTGGAGTGTATACGCTATGAACACTGAAGCTTTCTTT. Amino acid sequence: CAWSVYAMNTEAFF.

The chain uses TRBV27 and TRBJ1-2, with no clear D. The CDR3 contains 13 residues. V lost 2 bases to trimming and J lost 7 bases, with 11 bases between them. Germline CDR1 MNHEY, CDR2 SMNVEV (reference sequence). The chain's CDR3 is CASSLGKTSGYTF. The CDR3 nucleotides read TGTGCCAGCAGTTTAGGGAAGACGAGTGGCTACACCTTC.

The rearrangement joins TRBV5-1 to TRBJ2-1, with D uncertain. Germline CDR1 and CDR2: SGHRS and YFSETQ. The CDR3 consists of 16 residues. Trimming removed 4 bases at V and 2 bases at J, with 16 bases between. The CDR3 bases are TGCGCCAGCAGCCCCCTGGTGGGAAAGACCTACAATGAGCAGTTCTTC. Its protein is CASSPLVGKTYNEQFF.

V and J are TRBV4-1 and TRBJ1-1, with D maybe TRBD1 (6 bases). In germline, CDR1 is MGHRA, CDR2 YSYEKL. The CDR3 runs to 15 residues. V was shortened by 3 bases and J by 0 bases, with 11 bases between the two germline ends. The CDR3 loop is CASSHRTAMNTEAFF. CDR3 sequence (DNA): TGCGCCAGCAGCCACCGGACAGCCATGAACACTGAAGCTTTCTTT.

The gene calls are TRBV7-9 and TRBJ2-1, with D possibly matching TRBD1 (7 bases). This CDR3 region has 14 residues. CDR1 is SEHNR, CDR2 FQNEAQ, per germline (reference sequence). Trimming pared 5 bases from V and 8 bases from J, leaving 16 bases between. Here the CDR3 reads CASSLNRGGDEQFF. CDR3 in DNA: TGTGCCAGCAGCCTTAACAGGGGCGGGGATGAGCAGTTCTTC.

As concerns this clone: At one end, the junction sequence differs from germline, possibly due to a read error. The V gene is TRBV5-4, the J gene TRBJ1-4; unclear D gene. CDR1 SGHNT and CDR2 YYREEE come from the germline V gene (reference sequence). This CDR3 comprises 14 residues. For the CDR3, the DNA is TGCGCCAGCAGCCAAGAGCGCCTAGGGGAAAAACTGTTTTTT. Translating gives CASSQERLGEKLFF.

This clone came up once. The chain recombines TRBV6-5 with TRBJ2-7; no clear D gene. Looked up from germline, CDR1 is MNHEY and CDR2 is SVGAGI. This CDR3 is 14 amino acids long. V lost 5 bases and J lost 0, with 11 bases in between. DNA for the CDR3: TGTGCCAGCAGTCCCACCAGGTCCTCCTACGAGCAGTACTTC. This gives the protein CASSPTRSSYEQYF.

The chain links TRBV5-1 to TRBJ2-2; the D gene could be TRBD1 or TRBD2 (5 bases each). Germline V gene sequence: CDR1 SGHRS, CDR2 YFSETQ. The CDR3 has 14 residues. Trimming took 4 bases from V and 6 from J, leaving 13 bases between them. CDR3 DNA sequence: TGCGCCAGCAGCCCCTACGAGGGGTCCGGGGAGCTGTTTTTT. It specifies CASSPYEGSGELFF. The full variable domain, completed using reference TRBV5-1 and TRBJ2-2, is KAGVTQTPRYLIKTRGQQVTLSCSPISGHRSVSWYQQTPGQGLQFLFEYFSETQRNKGNFPGRFSGRQFSNSRSEMNVSTLELGDSALYLCASSPYEGSGELFFGEGSRLTVL.

The chain joins TRBV7-9 to TRBJ1-5, with D perhaps TRBD1 (6 bases). Germline V lookup: CDR1 SEHNR, CDR2 FQNEAQ (reference sequence). The CDR3 is 15 residues long. V lost 1 base, J lost 7 bases, and 14 bases lay in between. CDR3 amino acids: CASSLGGTSGQPQHF. DNA for the CDR3: TGTGCCAGCAGCTTAGGAGGGACATCGGGGCAGCCCCAGCATTTT.

This clone was detected a few times. The chain couples TRBV28 to TRBJ2-7; D is possibly TRBD1 (6 bases). Between the trimmed V and J ends, which lost 6 bases and 6 bases, there was a span of 12 bases. Germline CDR1 reads MDHEN; CDR2 reads SYDVKM. This CDR3 is 12 amino acids long. CDR3 amino acids: CASSHDRLEQYF. As DNA, the CDR3 is TGTGCCAGCAGCCACGACAGGCTCGAGCAGTACTTC.

The chain recombines TRBV29-1 with TRBJ2-6; no clear D gene. This CDR3 region has 15 residues. The germline V and J ends were trimmed by 4 bases and 1 base, with 11 bases remaining between them. In germline, CDR1 is SQVTM, CDR2 ANQGSEA. CDR3 bases: TGCAGCGTTGTGCCACGTGAATCTGGGGCCAACGTCCTGACTTTC. It encodes CSVVPRESGANVLTF.

J is TRBJ2-7 and V is TRBV5-1, with 12 bases lining up with TRBD1. Germline V gene sequence: CDR1 SGHRS, CDR2 YFSETQ. The length of the CDR3 is 15 residues. Trimming cost V 5 bases and J 3 bases; bases outside gene matches: 6. The CDR3 DNA reads TGCGCCAGCAGACCCGGGACAGGGGGCGGCTACGAGCAGTACTTC. It is translated as CASRPGTGGGYEQYF.

This clone was seen a single time. Here the CDR3 DNA reads TGTGCCAGCAGCTTATCGGGACTAGAGGTCAATGAGCAGTTCTTC. The encoded protein is CASSLSGLEVNEQFF. V is TRBV7-9 and J is TRBJ2-1; 8 nucleotides line up with TRBD2. The CDR3 runs to 15 residues. CDR1 and CDR2 from the germline V gene are SEHNR and FQNEAQ (reference sequence). V lost 2 bases and J lost 6; bases outside the gene matches: 6.

On this clone itself: The junction departs from the called germline gene at one end, perhaps through a read error. The V call is TRBV7-9, the J call TRBJ2-7; 7 bases are a match to TRBD2. Germline CDR1 is SEHNR and CDR2 is FQNEAQ (reference sequence). This CDR3 is built from 15 residues. The CDR3 here is CVSSLTRTRTDEQYF. In nucleotides, the CDR3 is TGTGTCAGCAGCTTAACAAGGACTAGAACGGACGAGCAGTACTTC. Together with reference TRBV7-9 and TRBJ2-7, the CDR3 gives the full variable domain: DTGVSQNPRHKITKRGQNVTFRCDPISEHNRLYWYRQTLGQGPEFLTYFQNEAQLEKSRLLSDRFSAERPKGSFSTLEIQRTEQGDSAMYLCVSSLTRTRTDEQYFGPGTRLTVT.

This chain joins TRBV27 and TRBJ2-5; no reliable D call. Trimming pared 5 bases from V and 0 bases from J, leaving 10 bases between. The germline V gene has CDR1 MNHEY and CDR2 SMNVEV (reference sequence). This CDR3 contains 14 residues. CDR3 amino acids: CASSPGSYQETQYF. The CDR3 coding sequence is TGTGCCAGCAGTCCCGGATCTTACCAAGAGACCCAGTACTTC.

The chain has TRBV5-1 and TRBJ1-1; TRBD1 might be the D (6 bases). The germline V gene encodes CDR1 SGHRS and CDR2 YFSETQ. The CDR3 totals 13 residues. Trimming removed 5 bases at V and 1 base at J, with 9 bases between. The CDR3 here is CASRPTGNTEAFF. CDR3 nucleotides: TGCGCCAGCAGACCGACAGGGAACACTGAAGCTTTCTTT.

The rearrangement uses TRBV30 and TRBJ2-3, with a possible D match to TRBD2 (5 bases). The CDR3 is made up of 15 amino acids. Germline CDR1 GTSNPN, CDR2 SVGIG (reference sequence). Trimming cost V 1 base and J 0 bases, with 11 bases left between them. In nucleotides, the CDR3 is TGTGCCTGGAGTGCTGATAGCGTTAGCACAGATACGCAGTATTTT. This codes for CAWSADSVSTDTQYF.

The rearrangement uses TRBV11-2 and TRBJ2-7; the match to TRBD1 covers 7 bases. The germline V gene has CDR1 SGHAT and CDR2 FQNNGV. V lost 5 bases, J lost 3 bases, and 4 bases stayed unmatched. The CDR3 loop spans 13 amino acids. The CDR3: CASSPGQVYEQYF. The CDR3 nucleotides are TGTGCCAGCAGCCCCGGACAGGTCTACGAGCAGTACTTC. The variable domain in full, completed from reference TRBV11-2 and TRBJ2-7, reads EAGVAQSPRYKIIEKRQSVAFWCNPISGHATLYWYQQILGQGPKLLIQFQNNGVVDDSQLPKDRFSAERLKGVDSTLKIQPAKLEDSAVYLCASSPGQVYEQYFGPGTRLTVT.

The chain combines TRBV29-1 with TRBJ2-5; TRBD1 is a possible D gene (6 bases). Trimming cost V 4 bases and J 3 bases, with 12 bases left between them. Germline lookup yields CDR1 SQVTM and CDR2 ANQGSEA. The CDR3 length is 13 residues. CDR3 sequence: CSVVVHREETQYF. CDR3 bases: TGCAGCGTTGTAGTGCACAGGGAAGAGACCCAGTACTTC.

V usage is TRBV7-9 and J usage is TRBJ2-1; D remains ambiguous. Germline CDR1 SEHNR, CDR2 FQNEAQ (reference sequence). The CDR3 is made up of 15 amino acids. V was pared by 1 base and J by 9 bases, with 16 bases between. The CDR3 DNA follows: TGTGCCAGCAGCTTAGAGGTGCAGGCATACTTTGAGCAGTTCTTC. Protein product: CASSLEVQAYFEQFF.

This clone was observed a handful of times. The chain has TRBV2 and TRBJ1-2, with 8 bases matching TRBD1. The CDR3 totals 14 residues. The V gene end was trimmed by 6 bases and the J gene end by 4 bases; junction bases not matched to a gene: 7. Germline V gives CDR1 SNHLY, CDR2 FYNNEI. In nucleotides, the CDR3 is TGTGCCAGCAGGGGGGGACAGGACCCCTATGGCTACACCTTC. It specifies CASRGGQDPYGYTF. Full variable domain (rest looked up from reference TRBV2 and TRBJ1-2): EPEVTQTPSHQVTQMGQEVILRCVPISNHLYFYWYRQILGQKVEFLVSFYNNEISEKSEIFDDQFSVERPDGSNFTLKIRSTKLEDSAMYFCASRGGQDPYGYTFGSGTRLTVV.

V gene TRBV9 combines with J gene TRBJ2-7; 10 bases are shared with TRBD2. This CDR3 is built from 15 residues. The ends lost 4 bases at V and 0 bases at J; junction bases unmatched: 4. In germline, CDR1 is SGDLS, CDR2 YYNGEE. CDR3 sequence: CASSNGTSASYEQYF. The CDR3, as DNA: TGTGCCAGCAGCAACGGGACTAGCGCCTCCTACGAGCAGTACTTC.

CDR3: CASGLGGSSYEQYF. The CDR3 bases are TGTGCCAGCGGCTTGGGAGGTAGCTCCTACGAGCAGTACTTC. This chain links TRBV6-5 with TRBJ2-7, with D possibly TRBD2 on 6 matching bases. Trimming stripped 8 bases from V and 0 bases from J, with 14 bases between. CDR1 is MNHEY, CDR2 SVGAGI, per germline. This CDR3 spans 14 amino acids.

The chain has TRBV6-5 and TRBJ2-1; 13 bases agree with TRBD2. CDR1 is MNHEY and CDR2 is SVGAGI in the germline V gene. The CDR3 loop spans 14 amino acids. Trimming took 6 bases from V and 8 from J; bases not matched to a gene: 4. CDR3 nucleotides: TGTGCCAGCAGGGGACTAGCGGGAAATTATGAGCAGTTCTTC. This encodes CASRGLAGNYEQFF.

The chain recombines TRBV29-1 with TRBJ2-7; TRBD2 matches at 11 bases. V was pared by 6 bases and J by 3 bases, with 13 bases of the junction left unmatched. Germline lookup yields CDR1 SQVTM and CDR2 ANQGSEA. CDR3 size: 16 residues. This chain's CDR3 is CSVAGTSGRADYEQYF. The CDR3 DNA follows: TGCAGCGTCGCCGGGACTAGCGGCCGGGCCGACTACGAGCAGTACTTC.

The chain couples TRBV11-3 to TRBJ2-7; D is possibly TRBD1 (6 bases). Trimming pared 5 bases from V and 2 bases from J, leaving 13 bases between. This CDR3 comprises 14 residues. Germline V gene sequence: CDR1 SGHNT, CDR2 YENEEA. In DNA, the CDR3 is TGTGCCAGCAGCGAGCTACAGGGAACCTACGAGCAGTACTTC. Translation: CASSELQGTYEQYF.

J is TRBJ2-7 and V is TRBV27, with a possible D match to TRBD2 (6 bases). The germline CDR1 and CDR2 sequences are MNHEY and SMNVEV (reference sequence). The CDR3 is 15 amino acids. Trimming took off 2 bases at V and 4 bases at J, with 15 bases between the two ends. CDR3 bases: TGTGCCAGCAGTTTACTCTACAGGAGGGGTTACGAGCAGTACTTC. Residues: CASSLLYRRGYEQYF.

This chain joins TRBV28 and TRBJ2-7; D gene ambiguous. Germline values: CDR1 MDHEN, CDR2 SYDVKM. The V gene lost 6 bases and the J gene lost 0 bases, with 18 bases spanning the gap. This CDR3 has 16 residues. For the CDR3, the DNA is TGTGCCAGCAGCCGAGTGAGACGGTTCAGCTCCTACGAGCAGTACTTC. Protein product: CASSRVRRFSSYEQYF.